Listed below are T cell receptor beta chains from one sample, sequenced in a study of CD8 T cells in Susac syndrome. TCRdb reanalysed the immunoSEQ multiplex PCR reads using MiXCR and keeps one entry per CDR3 protein. Here the sample spans about 120,000 distinct CDR3 sequences, around 95% being singletons. Sequenced input: CD4+ T cells from PBMCs. These TCRs come from a human donor in good health. The CDR3 runs from the conserved cysteine through the conserved F or W. D genes are given only for firm matches. Expanded clones get a size class; other rows say once, few or many, or leave the size out.

-,TRBV7-2,TRBJ1-1,once,TGTGCCAGCAGCTTCCGGCGGGCCTCGAACACTGAAGCTTTCTTT,CASSFRRASNTEAFF
-,TRBV20-1,TRBJ1-4,once,TGCAGTGCTTCCGACGGACCAGCGCGGGAAAAACTGTTTTTT,CSASDGPAREKLFF
-,TRBV20-1,TRBJ1-6,-,TGCAGTGCCGAGACTAGTGTTGGGTCACCCCTCCACTTT,CSAETSVGSPLHF
-,TRBV7-2,TRBJ1-1,-,TGTGCCAGCAGCTTACAGGGAAGGAACACTGAAGCTTTCTTT,CASSLQGRNTEAFF
TRBD1,TRBV18,TRBJ2-5,-,TGTGCCAGCTCCCCCGGGACAGGGGTCGAAGAGACCCAGTACTTC,CASSPGTGVEETQYF
-,TRBV5-6,TRBJ2-3,-,TGTGCCAGCAGCCGAGCGTTCACAGATACGCAGTATTTT,CASSRAFTDTQYF
-,TRBV18,TRBJ1-5,-,TGTGCCAGCTCACCCTGGGGCGATCAGCCCCAGCATTTT,CASSPWGDQPQHF
TRBD2,TRBV12-3/TRBV12-4,TRBJ2-1,once,TGTGCCAGCAGTTTAAGGTCGGGAGGCCCAAATGAGCAGTTCTTC,CASSLRSGGPNEQFF
-,TRBV30,TRBJ1-3,-,TGTGCCTGGAGTGAACGGGGGCTCGGAAACACCATATATTTT,CAWSERGLGNTIYF
-,TRBV19,TRBJ2-5,-,TGTGCCAGTAGTATAGATAAGACGTACCAAGAGACCCAGTACTTC,CASSIDKTYQETQYF
TRBD2,TRBV9,TRBJ2-1,-,TGTGCCAGCAGCCCCCCCGGGACTAGCGGGAGTAGTAGGCAGTTCTTC,CASSPPGTSGSSRQFF
-,TRBV20-1,TRBJ1-5,-,TGCAGTGCTAGAGTGGGCCAGCCCCAGCATTTT,CSARVGQPQHF
-,TRBV10-3,TRBJ1-5,-,TGTGCCATCAGTGAGTCGGCGGATAGCAATCAGCCCCAGCATTTT,CAISESADSNQPQHF
TRBD2,TRBV7-9,TRBJ2-3,-,TGTGCCAGCAGCTTAGCTCGCGGGAGGGGAGAAGATACGCAGTATTTT,CASSLARGRGEDTQYF
TRBD1,TRBV12-3/TRBV12-4,TRBJ2-3,-,TGTGCCAGCAGGGGGACAGGGGTCGATACGCAGTATTTT,CASRGTGVDTQYF
TRBD2,TRBV5-5,TRBJ2-7,-,TGTGCCAGCAGCGCCGCGGGACTACCTGGGGACGAGCAGTACTTC,CASSAAGLPGDEQYF
-,TRBV6-1,TRBJ2-7,-,TGTGCCACCTCGTCTGGGGGCTATGGCGAGCAGTACTTC,CATSSGGYGEQYF
-,TRBV4-3,TRBJ1-6,-,TGCGCCAGCAGCCAAGATCCGAGTGGTTGGAATTCACCCCTCCACTTT,CASSQDPSGWNSPLHF
-,TRBV7-8,TRBJ2-7,-,TGTGCCAGCAGCTTAGCACCAATCTCCTACGAGCAGTACTTC,CASSLAPISYEQYF
-,TRBV2,TRBJ2-5,-,TGTGCCAGCGAGGGGAACCAAGAGACCCAGTACTTC,CASEGNQETQYF
-,TRBV12-3/TRBV12-4,TRBJ2-7,once,TGTGCCAGCAGTTTGCGGGTTTCATACGAGCAGTACTTC,CASSLRVSYEQYF
TRBD1,TRBV27,TRBJ2-7,once,TGTGCCAGCAGTTTAGTGAGCAGGGGGCTCTACGAGCAGTACTTC,CASSLVSRGLYEQYF
TRBD2,TRBV30,TRBJ2-1,-,TGTGCCCTGGGACTAGCGGGAGCTCGGTTCTTC,CALGLAGARFF
TRBD2,TRBV28,TRBJ2-7,-,TGTGCCAGCAGTACGGGGGCGGGAGGGCCGTACGAGCAGTACTTC,CASSTGAGGPYEQYF
TRBD1,TRBV5-6,TRBJ2-3,once,TGTGCCAGCAGCTCCCCCGGGACAGGGTACCTTGATACGCAGTATTTT,CASSSPGTGYLDTQYF
-,TRBV19,TRBJ1-5,-,TGTGCCAGTACGTCGTGGGGGGGAGGTAGCAATCAGCCCCAGCATTTT,CASTSWGGGSNQPQHF
-,TRBV20-1,TRBJ1-2,-,TGCAGTGCTAGAGGGGATAATTTTAACTATGGCTACACCTTC,CSARGDNFNYGYTF
-,TRBV3-1,TRBJ2-7,-,TGTGCCAGCAGCCACGGGGGTTTCCCCTACGAGCAGTACTTC,CASSHGGFPYEQYF
-,TRBV6-6,TRBJ2-5,-,TGTGCCAGCAGTTACTCGGGGGGCGCGGAGACCCAGTACTTC,CASSYSGGAETQYF
TRBD1,TRBV7-2,TRBJ1-3,once,TGTGCCAGCAGCTTTACAGGGGATGACACCATATATTTT,CASSFTGDDTIYF
-,TRBV25-1,TRBJ2-5,-,TGTGCCAGCAAGCTGGGGGATTTCGGGACCCAGTACTTC,CASKLGDFGTQYF
TRBD2,TRBV7-2,TRBJ2-7,-,TGTGCCAGCAGCCTCCCTAGCGGGAGCCGCTACGAGCAGTACTTC,CASSLPSGSRYEQYF
-,TRBV12-3/TRBV12-4,TRBJ2-3,-,TGTGCCAGCAGCCCCCCCCACAAGCTAACAGATACGCAGTATTTT,CASSPPHKLTDTQYF
-,TRBV4-3,TRBJ2-7,-,TGCGCCAGCAGCCAAGATCTAGGAATCTCCTACGAGCAGTACTTC,CASSQDLGISYEQYF
TRBD2,TRBV29-1,TRBJ2-3,-,TGCAGCGCTGCGGGACTAGCGGGAACTACAGATACGCAGTATTTT,CSAAGLAGTTDTQYF
-,TRBV18,TRBJ1-6,-,TGTGCCAGCTCACCTACACTACCGGCTGAGTCTGATTCACCCCTCCACTTT,CASSPTLPAESDSPLHF
-,TRBV4-1,TRBJ2-2,-,TGCGCCAGCAGCCAAGATGGCTACGCCGGGGAGCTGTTTTTT,CASSQDGYAGELFF
TRBD1,TRBV20-1,TRBJ1-6,-,TGCAGTGCTAGACCCTCCGGGACAGGGAGAGTCACCCTCCACTTT,CSARPSGTGRVTLHF
-,TRBV30,TRBJ2-5,-,TGTGCCTGGAGCTTAGAGGGTTCCCAGACCCAGTACTTC,CAWSLEGSQTQYF
TRBD2,TRBV20-1,TRBJ2-7,few,TGCAGTGCGACTTCCTACGGGACTAGCGGCGAGCAGTACTTC,CSATSYGTSGEQYF
-,TRBV20-1,TRBJ1-3,-,TGCAGTGCTAGTTCGGGAATCTCTGGAAACACCATATATTTT,CSASSGISGNTIYF
-,TRBV9,TRBJ1-1,once,TGTGCCAGCAGCGTAGTGATGGCTGAAGCTTTCTTT,CASSVVMAEAFF
-,TRBV27,TRBJ2-3,-,TGTGCCAGCATTAAGCGGGGCACAGATACGCAGTATTTT,CASIKRGTDTQYF
TRBD2,TRBV7-2,TRBJ2-5,-,TGTGCCAGCAGCTTAACGTGGGGGGGACTAGCGGGAGGGCCCGAGACCCAGTACTTC,CASSLTWGGLAGGPETQYF
TRBD1,TRBV5-1,TRBJ2-5,-,TGCGCCAGCAGCCCCGGGACAGGGGGTGCGGAGACCCAGTACTTC,CASSPGTGGAETQYF